What follows describes a single TCR beta chain. Trimming cost V 5 bases and J 7 bases, with 17 bases left between them. The CDR3 is 14 amino acids. Per germline, CDR1 SEHNR and CDR2 FQNEAQ (reference sequence). The record originates from a study of blood T cell repertoires in COVID-19. Study-level information: Some COVID-19 samples were acute and others convalescent; all came from the United States, Italy and Spain. Sample material is recorded as cDNA or gDNA derived from T cells, B-cell-depleted T cells, or PBMCs.

In the authors' methods: How many nucleated cells were present was estimated from reference gene primer amplification. Only in-frame clones appear in the TCRdb table, and some are missing; sequencing was by immunoSEQ multiplex PCR. Clone size and V and J calls were adopted from that table, with D and trimming inferred from the DNA. Of roughly 71,000 clones listed, over 70% are singletons. Sample: peripheral blood. This clonotype was obtained from a man in his 70s who had recovered from COVID-19. V gene TRBV7-9 combines with J gene TRBJ1-2; possible D gene TRBD1, 6 bases. CDR3 DNA: TGTGCCAGCAGCCCAAGCGACAGGCCGAGTGGCTACACCTTC. It codes for CASSPSDRPSGYTF.